This is a list of T cell receptor beta chains from one sample in a study of shared clonotypes between healthy human individuals. TCRdb's table, derived via immunoSEQ multiplex PCR, lists solely in-frame clones and lacks some. This sample has approximately 500,000 clones, with approximately 79% found just once. The sequenced sample consisted of PBMCs. The receptors were gathered from a woman aged 40 to 55 in good health. Some clones in this sample may be carry-over from other donors' samples. Each CDR3 is given with its conserved first and last residue. D genes are given only for firm matches. Rows give clone size only sometimes, using once, few, many, or a class for an expanded clone.

abundance: NA; j_gene: TRBJ2-3; d_gene: TRBD2; v_gene: TRBV29-1; CDR3aa: CSVVWPSGSTDTQYF; CDR3nt: TGCAGCGTTGTTTGGCCTAGCGGGAGTACAGATACGCAGTATTTT
abundance: many; j_gene: TRBJ1-1; d_gene: NA; v_gene: TRBV28; CDR3aa: CASSPYDRRNTEAFF; CDR3nt: TGTGCCAGCAGTCCCTACGACAGGAGAAACACTGAAGCTTTCTTT
abundance: once; j_gene: TRBJ2-1; d_gene: TRBD2; v_gene: TRBV29-1; CDR3aa: CSAGPVAGGPPPGEQFF; CDR3nt: TGCAGCGCTGGCCCCGTTGCGGGAGGGCCGCCACCTGGTGAGCAGTTCTTC
abundance: NA; j_gene: TRBJ2-3; d_gene: NA; v_gene: TRBV18; CDR3aa: CASSPRLEQDTQYF; CDR3nt: TGTGCCAGCTCACCACGACTAGAGCAAGATACGCAGTATTTT
abundance: NA; j_gene: TRBJ2-7; d_gene: NA; v_gene: TRBV7-2; CDR3aa: CASSFGRWAYEQYF; CDR3nt: TGTGCCAGCAGCTTCGGGCGTTGGGCCTACGAGCAGTACTTC
abundance: few; j_gene: TRBJ2-1; d_gene: NA; v_gene: TRBV18; CDR3aa: CASSPPSGIEQFF; CDR3nt: TGTGCCAGCTCACCACCAAGTGGGATTGAGCAGTTCTTC
abundance: many; j_gene: TRBJ2-1; d_gene: NA; v_gene: TRBV7-1; CDR3aa: CASSLVPEAYNEQFF; CDR3nt: TGTGCCAGCAGCTTAGTTCCAGAGGCCTACAATGAGCAGTTCTTC
abundance: NA; j_gene: TRBJ2-7; d_gene: NA; v_gene: TRBV5-1; CDR3aa: CASSDPGTPTTYEQYF; CDR3nt: TGCGCCAGCAGCGACCCCGGGACTCCGACCACCTACGAGCAGTACTTC
abundance: NA; j_gene: TRBJ1-2; d_gene: NA; v_gene: TRBV4-1; CDR3aa: CASSDSVTAPANYGYTF; CDR3nt: TGCGCCAGCAGCGATTCGGTCACGGCGCCTGCTAACTATGGCTACACCTTC
abundance: NA; j_gene: TRBJ2-2; d_gene: NA; v_gene: TRBV29-1; CDR3aa: CSVGVIGELFF; CDR3nt: TGCAGCGTTGGCGTTATCGGGGAGCTGTTTTTT
abundance: NA; j_gene: TRBJ1-3; d_gene: NA; v_gene: TRBV2; CDR3aa: CASSVPLGSGNTIYF; CDR3nt: TGTGCCAGCAGTGTTCCCTTAGGCTCTGGAAACACCATATATTTT
abundance: NA; j_gene: TRBJ1-5; d_gene: NA; v_gene: TRBV28; CDR3aa: CASSLMVLQGRWNQPQHF; CDR3nt: TGTGCCAGCAGTTTAATGGTGTTGCAGGGTAGGTGGAATCAGCCCCAGCATTTT
abundance: NA; j_gene: TRBJ1-1; d_gene: NA; v_gene: TRBV30; CDR3aa: CAWSPPRETGKAFF; CDR3nt: TGTGCCTGGAGTCCTCCCAGGGAAACGGGGAAAGCTTTCTTT
abundance: NA; j_gene: TRBJ1-2; d_gene: NA; v_gene: TRBV6-1; CDR3aa: CASRSDRFGYGYTF; CDR3nt: TGTGCCAGCAGATCTGACAGGTTTGGCTATGGCTACACCTTC
abundance: NA; j_gene: TRBJ1-5; d_gene: NA; v_gene: TRBV4-3; CDR3aa: CASSRYRDQPQHF; CDR3nt: TGCGCCAGCAGCCGCTACAGGGATCAGCCCCAGCATTTT
abundance: NA; j_gene: TRBJ2-3; d_gene: TRBD2; v_gene: TRBV29-1; CDR3aa: CSVTGLAGGTDTQYF; CDR3nt: TGCAGCGTCACCGGGCTAGCGGGCGGCACAGATACGCAGTATTTT
abundance: NA; j_gene: TRBJ1-2; d_gene: TRBD1; v_gene: TRBV9; CDR3aa: CASSTRQGGNYGYTF; CDR3nt: TGTGCCAGCAGCACCAGACAGGGGGGCAACTATGGCTACACCTTC
abundance: NA; j_gene: TRBJ1-1; d_gene: NA; v_gene: TRBV28; CDR3aa: CASTWSEGEAFF; CDR3nt: TGTGCCAGCACATGGTCCGAGGGTGAAGCTTTCTTT
abundance: many; j_gene: TRBJ2-1; d_gene: TRBD2; v_gene: TRBV9; CDR3aa: CASSVRSGRANEQFF; CDR3nt: TGTGCCAGCAGTGTCCGTAGCGGGAGGGCAAATGAGCAGTTCTTC
abundance: once; j_gene: TRBJ2-5; d_gene: TRBD2; v_gene: TRBV7-3; CDR3aa: CASSLGASGSGQETQYF; CDR3nt: TGTGCCAGCAGCTTAGGTGCTAGCGGGAGTGGACAAGAGACCCAGTACTTC
abundance: NA; j_gene: TRBJ1-2; d_gene: NA; v_gene: TRBV4-2; CDR3aa: CASSQVSGGGGPHYGYTF; CDR3nt: TGTGCCAGCAGCCAAGTCTCAGGCGGGGGGGGGCCCCACTATGGCTACACCTTC
abundance: once; j_gene: TRBJ2-7; d_gene: TRBD1; v_gene: TRBV18; CDR3aa: CASSPNRGSYEQYF; CDR3nt: TGTGCCAGCTCACCCAACAGGGGGAGCTACGAGCAGTACTTC
abundance: NA; j_gene: TRBJ2-7; d_gene: TRBD1; v_gene: TRBV7-2; CDR3aa: CASSLDRGLPEQYF; CDR3nt: TGTGCCAGCAGCTTAGACAGGGGGCTTCCCGAGCAGTACTTC
abundance: NA; j_gene: TRBJ2-1; d_gene: NA; v_gene: TRBV15; CDR3aa: CATSSRDSGAYNEQFF; CDR3nt: TGTGCCACCAGCAGTCGGGACTCCGGTGCCTACAATGAGCAGTTCTTC
abundance: NA; j_gene: TRBJ2-1; d_gene: TRBD2; v_gene: TRBV6-1; CDR3aa: CASSTVPAGNEQFF; CDR3nt: TGTGCCAGCAGTACTGTTCCAGCGGGAAATGAGCAGTTCTTC
abundance: NA; j_gene: TRBJ2-7; d_gene: TRBD2; v_gene: TRBV6-5; CDR3aa: CASRSGGTYEQYF; CDR3nt: TGTGCCAGCAGGTCGGGGGGGACCTACGAGCAGTACTTC
abundance: NA; j_gene: TRBJ2-7; d_gene: NA; v_gene: TRBV6-5; CDR3aa: CASSRGTASGYEQYF; CDR3nt: TGTGCCAGCAGTCGCGGGACAGCTTCGGGCTACGAGCAGTACTTC
abundance: NA; j_gene: TRBJ2-2; d_gene: TRBD1; v_gene: TRBV5-6; CDR3aa: CASSTGTGRAGELFF; CDR3nt: TGTGCCAGCAGCACGGGGACAGGGAGGGCCGGGGAGCTGTTTTTT
abundance: NA; j_gene: TRBJ1-5; d_gene: TRBD1; v_gene: TRBV27; CDR3aa: CASSSRQTGGNQPQHF; CDR3nt: TGTGCCAGCAGTTCCCGACAGACAGGGGGCAATCAGCCCCAGCATTTT
abundance: NA; j_gene: TRBJ1-3; d_gene: NA; v_gene: TRBV25-1; CDR3aa: CASSAPLGDSSGNTIYF; CDR3nt: TGTGCCAGCAGTGCCCCCTTGGGGGATAGCTCTGGAAACACCATATATTTT
abundance: few; j_gene: TRBJ2-1; d_gene: NA; v_gene: TRBV2; CDR3aa: CAKGNEQFF; CDR3nt: TGTGCCAAGGGCAATGAGCAGTTCTTC
abundance: NA; j_gene: TRBJ2-5; d_gene: TRBD2; v_gene: TRBV11-3; CDR3aa: CASSLGAAGVRETQYF; CDR3nt: TGTGCCAGCAGCTTAGGGGCAGCGGGAGTGAGAGAGACCCAGTACTTC
abundance: once; j_gene: TRBJ2-5; d_gene: NA; v_gene: TRBV7-2; CDR3aa: CASSFQGGETQYF; CDR3nt: TGTGCCAGCAGCTTTCAGGGGGGGGAGACCCAGTACTTC
abundance: few; j_gene: TRBJ1-2; d_gene: NA; v_gene: TRBV9; CDR3aa: CASSVEPTAFNYTF; CDR3nt: TGTGCCAGCAGCGTAGAGCCGACAGCTTTTAACTACACCTTC
abundance: NA; j_gene: TRBJ2-1; d_gene: TRBD2; v_gene: TRBV9; CDR3aa: CASSVGPSGSTYNEQFF; CDR3nt: TGTGCCAGCAGCGTAGGGCCTAGCGGTAGCACCTACAATGAGCAGTTCTTC
abundance: NA; j_gene: TRBJ2-1; d_gene: NA; v_gene: TRBV5-4; CDR3aa: CASSFGGRDNEQFF; CDR3nt: TGTGCCAGCAGCTTTGGGGGCAGGGACAATGAGCAGTTCTTC
abundance: NA; j_gene: TRBJ1-1; d_gene: NA; v_gene: TRBV5-1; CDR3aa: CASSLQSGGSEAFF; CDR3nt: TGCGCCAGCAGCTTGCAATCTGGGGGCTCTGAAGCTTTCTTT
abundance: NA; j_gene: TRBJ1-4; d_gene: NA; v_gene: TRBV4-3; CDR3aa: CASSQEGAFREKLFF; CDR3nt: TGCGCCAGCAGCCAAGAGGGGGCGTTTAGAGAAAAACTGTTTTTT
abundance: NA; j_gene: TRBJ1-2; d_gene: NA; v_gene: TRBV5-1; CDR3aa: CASSLDPQVGYTF; CDR3nt: TGCGCCAGCAGCTTGGACCCACAGGTCGGCTACACCTTC
abundance: NA; j_gene: TRBJ1-1; d_gene: NA; v_gene: TRBV5-1; CDR3aa: CASSFEGMNTEAFF; CDR3nt: TGCGCCAGCAGCTTTGAAGGGATGAACACTGAAGCTTTCTTT
abundance: NA; j_gene: TRBJ2-7; d_gene: NA; v_gene: TRBV10-2; CDR3aa: CASSDNRDHEQYF; CDR3nt: TGCGCCAGCAGTGATAACAGGGACCACGAGCAGTACTTC
abundance: NA; j_gene: TRBJ2-1; d_gene: NA; v_gene: TRBV2; CDR3aa: CANRAPGGPHNEQFF; CDR3nt: TGTGCCAACAGGGCCCCGGGTGGGCCCCACAATGAGCAGTTCTTC
abundance: NA; j_gene: TRBJ2-1; d_gene: TRBD2; v_gene: TRBV5-1; CDR3aa: CASSFSLAGVSEQFF; CDR3nt: TGCGCCAGCAGCTTTTCACTAGCGGGAGTCAGTGAGCAGTTCTTC